These 26 T cell receptor beta chains came from one sample sequenced in a study of shared clonotypes between healthy human individuals. Libraries were prepared by immunoSEQ multiplex PCR; TCRdb keeps only in-frame clonotypes and omits some of them. In the table there are hundreds of thousands of clones, around 77% of which are singletons. The specimen was PBMCs. Source of these receptors: a woman aged 35 to 49 in good health. Some clones in this sample may be carry-over from other donors' samples.

In the case of this clone: With only one base between it and a far larger clone, this is likely a read error. V is TRBV30 and J is TRBJ2-5; the D is unclear. Germline CDR1 reads GTSNPN; CDR2 reads SVGIG (reference sequence). This CDR3 is 13 amino acids long. CDR3 bases: TGTGCCCGGAGTCGCGGCAGTCGGGAGACCCAGTACTTC. It codes for CARSRGSRETQYF.

This sequence joins TRBV28 and TRBJ1-5, with D perhaps TRBD1 (5 bases). The CDR3 contains 13 residues. Germline CDR1 is MDHEN and CDR2 is SYDVKM. Trimming took off 5 bases at V and 7 bases at J, with 12 bases between the two ends. The CDR3 nucleotides read TGTGCCAGCAGTGGGGGAGTTGAGCAGCCCCAGCATTTT. This gives the protein CASSGGVEQPQHF.

The rearrangement joins TRBV4-2 to TRBJ2-3; 10 nucleotides match TRBD2. Germline V gives CDR1 LGHNA, CDR2 YNFKEQ. This CDR3 is built from 18 residues. The ends lost 0 bases at V and 0 bases at J; junction bases unmatched: 6. CDR3 nucleotides: TGTGCCAGCAGCCAAGATCGGACTAGCGGTACTAGCACAGATACGCAGTATTTT. Translation: CASSQDRTSGTSTDTQYF.

This clone was counted between two and nine times. The chain carries TRBV2 and TRBJ1-4; D gene ambiguous. Trimming took off 5 bases at V and 2 bases at J, with 9 bases between the two ends. CDR1 and CDR2 from the germline V gene are SNHLY and FYNNEI. The CDR3 sequence is 14 residues long. The CDR3 bases are TGTGCCAGCAGTCGGAAGTGGACTAATGAAAAACTGTTTTTT. Its protein product is CASSRKWTNEKLFF.

The V call is TRBV10-3, the J call TRBJ1-5; possible D gene TRBD1, 5 bases. Trimming took off 10 bases at V and 5 bases at J, with 12 bases between the two ends. The CDR3 consists of 12 residues. Germline V gene data show CDR1 as ENHRY and CDR2 as SYGVKD. The CDR3 DNA reads as TGTGCCACCGGGGGAGTTTATCAGCCCCAGCATTTT. The encoded protein is CATGGVYQPQHF.

The V gene is TRBV19, the J gene TRBJ2-2, with 8 bases aligning to TRBD2. J was trimmed by 3 bases and V by 3 bases; bases with no gene match: 6. The CDR3 contains 16 residues. CDR1 and CDR2 (germline): LNHDA, SQIVND (reference sequence). The CDR3 loop reads CASSILAGRDTGELFF. The CDR3, as DNA: TGTGCCAGTAGTATTCTAGCGGGTCGGGACACCGGGGAGCTGTTTTTT. Full variable domain (remainder filled in from reference TRBV19 and TRBJ2-2): DGGITQSPKYLFRKEGQNVTLSCEQNLNHDAMYWYRQDPGQGLRLIYYSQIVNDFQKGDIAEGYSVSREKKESFPLTVTSAQKNPTAFYLCASSILAGRDTGELFFGEGSRLTVL.

The chain employs TRBV27 and TRBJ2-7; 10 bases map to TRBD1. The CDR3 contains 14 residues. Germline V CDR1 and CDR2: MNHEY, SMNVEV (reference sequence). The V gene end was trimmed by 6 bases and the J gene end by 5 bases; junction bases not matched to a gene: 7. The CDR3 bases are TGTGCCAGCAGCTCGGGACAGGGGCCCCACGAGCAGTACTTC. It encodes CASSSGQGPHEQYF.

V usage is TRBV5-1 and J usage is TRBJ2-7, with D unresolved. Trimming took off 4 bases at V and 3 bases at J, with 11 bases between the two ends. The CDR3 spans 13 residues. Germline V gene sequence: CDR1 SGHRS, CDR2 YFSETQ. The CDR3 DNA reads TGCGCCAGCAGCCTGGACGTTAGCTACGAGCAGTACTTC. The encoded protein is CASSLDVSYEQYF.

This chain's CDR3 is CASRLSVGPWDEQFF. DNA of the CDR3: TGTGCCAGTCGGCTTTCTGTAGGACCGTGGGATGAGCAGTTCTTC. The chain uses TRBV7-2 and TRBJ2-1, with D uncertain. This CDR3 has 15 amino acids. Germline CDR1 is SGHTA and CDR2 is FQGNSA. Trimming cost V 9 bases and J 8 bases, with 23 bases left between them. Variable domain in full (rest from reference TRBV7-2 and TRBJ2-1): GAGVSQSPSNKVTEKGKDVELRCDPISGHTALYWYRQSLGQGLEFLIYFQGNSAPDKSGLPSDRFSAERTGGSVSTLTIQRTQQEDSAVYLCASRLSVGPWDEQFFGPGTRLTVL.

This rearrangement joins TRBV4-2 to TRBJ2-7; 8 positions match TRBD1. V shed 0 bases and J 3 bases; nucleotides not matched to a gene: 7. The CDR3 spans 16 residues. Germline V CDR1 and CDR2: LGHNA, YNFKEQ. The CDR3 region is CASSQDTGTGSYEQYF. DNA for the CDR3: TGTGCCAGCAGCCAAGATACGGGGACAGGCAGCTACGAGCAGTACTTC.

J is TRBJ1-2 and V is TRBV27; 8 bases are a match to TRBD1. The CDR3 loop spans 14 amino acids. Unmatched junction bases numbered 7, after V lost 4 bases and J lost 6 bases. CDR1 and CDR2 (germline): MNHEY, SMNVEV (reference sequence). CDR3 amino acids: CASSSRQGTDGYTF. CDR3 nucleotides: TGTGCCAGCAGTTCACGACAGGGGACGGATGGCTACACCTTC.

The CDR3 loop reads CASQGNTEAFF. For the CDR3, the DNA is TGTGCCAGCCAGGGGAACACTGAAGCTTTCTTT. This chain links TRBV27 with TRBJ1-1, with D possibly being TRBD1 (5 bases). Germline CDR1 and CDR2: MNHEY and SMNVEV (reference sequence). The CDR3 has 11 amino acids. The V and J ends lost 8 bases and 1 base respectively, with 5 bases between them.

The chain is built from TRBV5-4 and TRBJ2-5, with TRBD2 identical over 9 bases. Unmatched junction bases numbered 9, after V lost 5 bases and J lost 4 bases. This CDR3 region has 15 residues. Germline values: CDR1 SGHNT, CDR2 YYREEE (reference sequence). The CDR3 region is CASSVAGVGGETQYF. CDR3 bases: TGTGCCAGCAGTGTAGCGGGAGTGGGGGGAGAGACCCAGTACTTC. Complete variable domain (other parts from reference TRBV5-4 and TRBJ2-5): ETGVTQSPTHLIKTRGQQVTLRCSSQSGHNTVSWYQQALGQGPQFIFQYYREEENGRGNFPPRFSGLQFPNYSSELNVNALELDDSALYLCASSVAGVGGETQYFGPGTRLLVL.

This clone showed up just a few times. This chain uses TRBV5-4 with TRBJ2-1, with D hard to call. Germline CDR1 is SGHNT and CDR2 is YYREEE (reference sequence). The CDR3 loop spans 14 amino acids. V lost 1 base and J lost 5, with 10 bases in between. The CDR3 is CASSLPQSNNEQFF. The CDR3 nucleotides are TGTGCCAGCAGCTTGCCGCAGTCCAACAATGAGCAGTTCTTC.

The rearrangement uses TRBV6-6 and TRBJ2-7, with D perhaps TRBD1 or TRBD2 (6 bases each). Germline V gives CDR1 MNHNY, CDR2 SVGAGI (reference sequence). The CDR3 extends over 16 amino acids. The germline V and J ends were trimmed by 0 bases and 6 bases, with 18 bases remaining between them. This CDR3 reads CASSYSGGRGVGEQYF. The CDR3 nucleotides are TGTGCCAGCAGTTACTCGGGGGGAAGGGGGGTTGGCGAGCAGTACTTC.

The rearrangement links TRBV9 to TRBJ2-2; TRBD1 might be the D (5 bases). Trimming removed 3 bases from V and 5 bases from J, with 14 bases in between. The germline gives CDR1 SGDLS, CDR2 YYNGEE. There are 15 residues in the CDR3. The CDR3 here is CASSAERGITGELFF. The DNA of the CDR3 is TGTGCCAGCAGCGCCGAAAGGGGTATAACCGGGGAGCTGTTTTTT.

The gene calls are TRBV4-1 and TRBJ2-5, with 7 bases that match TRBD2. This CDR3 is 14 amino acids long. CDR1 and CDR2 from the germline V gene are MGHRA and YSYEKL. Losses at the gene ends were 5 bases for V and 6 bases for J; bases not matched to a gene: 9. The CDR3 here is CASSDLGGEKTQYF. In DNA, the CDR3 is TGCGCCAGCAGCGACCTGGGGGGGGAAAAGACCCAGTACTTC.

Turning to this clone: Other nucleotide sequences from this sample produce the same CDR3. The gene calls are TRBV2 and TRBJ1-5; D is unresolved. CDR3 length: 14 residues. V was pared by 4 bases and J by 2 bases, with 9 bases between. Germline loops: CDR1 SNHLY, CDR2 FYNNEI. This CDR3 is CASSGGAGNQPQHF. In DNA, the CDR3 is TGTGCCAGCAGTGGGGGTGCAGGCAATCAGCCCCAGCATTTT.

This chain connects TRBV19 to TRBJ1-5; 11 bases match TRBD1. From germline, CDR1 is LNHDA and CDR2 SQIVND (reference sequence). The CDR3 is made up of 13 amino acids. This CDR3 is CAAHGTGGQPQHF. Written as DNA, the CDR3 is TGTGCGGCCCACGGGACAGGGGGTCAGCCCCAGCATTTT.

This clone has a handful of counts. A read error likely explains this, since a far larger clone differs by one base. Other DNA variants within this sample encode the same CDR3. V and J are TRBV9 and TRBJ2-2; D remains unclear. CDR1 SGDLS and CDR2 YYNGEE come from the germline V gene. V lost 0 bases to trimming and J lost 3 bases, with 6 bases between them. This CDR3 has 14 amino acids. CDR3 DNA: TGTGCCAGCAGCGTAGGGGTTTACACCGGGGAGCTGTTTTTT. Its protein product is CASSVGVYTGELFF.

The rearrangement uses TRBV12-5 and TRBJ2-1, with 8 bases matching TRBD1. The CDR3 has 15 residues. Germline CDR1 reads LGHNT; CDR2 reads FRNRAP. Unmatched junction bases numbered 10, after V lost 7 bases and J lost 5 bases. CDR3 in DNA: TGTGCTAGTGCTCCGCAGGGGGCCAGAAACAATGAGCAGTTCTTC. Residues: CASAPQGARNNEQFF.

V is TRBV6-5 and J is TRBJ2-3; 10 bases align to TRBD1. Germline V CDR1 and CDR2: MNHEY, SVGAGI. This CDR3 has 15 amino acids. V shed 7 bases, J shed 3 bases, and the junction held 7 bases outside the gene matches. The chain's CDR3 is CASTRQGAPTDTQYF. CDR3 in DNA: TGTGCCAGCACCCGACAGGGGGCGCCGACAGATACGCAGTATTTT.

The chain combines TRBV30 with TRBJ1-1, with 9 bases aligning to TRBD1. CDR3 length: 14 amino acids. Per the germline V gene, CDR1 is GTSNPN and CDR2 is SVGIG (reference sequence). The ends lost 0 bases at V and 4 bases at J; junction bases unmatched: 3. This CDR3 reads CAWSVGQGSTEAFF. The CDR3 DNA reads TGTGCCTGGAGTGTGGGACAGGGAAGCACTGAAGCTTTCTTT.

This chain joins TRBV28 and TRBJ1-3, with TRBD1 identical over 8 bases. Germline CDR1 and CDR2: MDHEN and SYDVKM. Losses at the gene ends were 5 bases for V and 4 bases for J; bases not matched to a gene: 7. The CDR3 consists of 15 residues. CDR3 in amino acids: CASSPVGQGGNTIYF. The DNA of the CDR3 is TGTGCCAGCAGTCCAGTTGGACAGGGAGGAAACACCATATATTTT.

The chain couples TRBV9 to TRBJ1-3; TRBD1 agrees at 8 bases. This CDR3 has 14 amino acids. Germline CDR1 and CDR2: SGDLS and YYNGEE. Losses at the gene ends were 3 bases for V and 7 bases for J; bases not matched to a gene: 6. CDR3 sequence reads: CASSAETGVNTIYF. CDR3 DNA sequence: TGTGCCAGCAGCGCCGAGACAGGGGTGAACACCATATATTTT.

The chain carries TRBV11-1 and TRBJ1-2; 7 bases match TRBD1. Germline values: CDR1 SGHAT, CDR2 FQDESV (reference sequence). CDR3 length equals 12 residues. Trimming removed 5 bases from V and 9 bases from J; junction bases left unmatched: 6. DNA of the CDR3: TGTGCCAGCAGCGTCGGACAGGCTAGCTACACCTTC. Translating gives CASSVGQASYTF.